These 20 T cell receptor beta chains were sequenced from one sample in a study of CD8 T cells in Susac syndrome (dated by TCRdb to between 2017 and 2020). Library method: the immunoSEQ multiplex PCR assay. RNA was extracted using the RNeasy kit, and roughly 0.45 to 1 ug of the RNA was reverse transcribed with random hexamers. The raw public data were reprocessed by TCRdb itself: fastp quality trimming at Q25, MiXCR clonotype calling, in-frame beta chains only. Every CDR3 protein is listed once, alongside the most common genes and DNA of its rows. For this sample there are about 300,000 distinct CDR3 sequences; around 90% appear just once. The leading ten clones occupy over 0.065% of the sample. Sequences were obtained from CD4+ T cells from PBMCs. All receptors derive from a human donor with multiple sclerosis.

The chain employs TRBV19 and TRBJ2-4; D ambiguous. In germline, CDR1 is LNHDA, CDR2 SQIVND (reference sequence). The V gene lost 7 bases and the J gene lost 9 bases, with 16 bases spanning the gap. This CDR3 comprises 13 residues. Here the CDR3 reads CASTNPSYGIQYF. In DNA, the CDR3 is TGTGCCAGTACCAACCCTAGTTACGGCATTCAGTACTTC.

V is TRBV20-1 and J is TRBJ1-2, with D possibly TRBD1 on 5 matching bases. The CDR3 spans 13 residues. Germline V gene sequence: CDR1 DFQATT, CDR2 SNEGSKA (reference sequence). The CDR3 reads CSSPRGVDYGYTF. The CDR3 nucleotides read TGCAGCTCCCCGAGAGGGGTAGACTATGGCTACACCTTC.

Details on this clonotype: The germline gene is not matched at one end of the junction; a read error may be the cause. This chain uses TRBV12-3 or TRBV12-4 with TRBJ2-1; D is possibly TRBD2 (6 bases). This CDR3 spans 13 amino acids. As DNA, the CDR3 is TGTGCCAGCAGTCGGGGGTCCTTCAATGAGCAGTTCTTC. This codes for CASSRGSFNEQFF.

The V call is TRBV7-4, the J call TRBJ1-1, with D maybe TRBD1 (5 bases). The CDR3 sequence is 14 residues long. Germline V lookup: CDR1 SGHVT, CDR2 SQSDAQ. V dropped 4 bases and J dropped 7 bases, with 16 bases sitting between them. The CDR3 DNA is TGTGCCAGCAGCTATCACACGCCGGGGGTTGAAGCTTTCTTT. Its protein is CASSYHTPGVEAFF.

The genes are TRBV7-2 and TRBJ2-7, with D uncertain. Germline V lookup: CDR1 SGHTA, CDR2 FQGNSA. The CDR3 runs to 15 residues. Trimming pared 1 base from V and 3 bases from J, leaving 13 bases between. Here the CDR3 reads CASSLDPRPGYEQYF. The CDR3 DNA follows: TGTGCCAGCAGCTTAGATCCCCGGCCAGGCTACGAGCAGTACTTC.

This rearrangement joins TRBV10-3 to TRBJ1-2, with 7 positions matching TRBD1. The germline CDR1 and CDR2 sequences are ENHRY and SYGVKD. V gave up 4 bases and J gave up 1 base; unmatched junction bases: 3. CDR3 length: 14 residues. The CDR3 nucleotides read TGTGCCATCAGTGGGACAGGACTTAACTATGGCTACACCTTC. This gives the protein CAISGTGLNYGYTF.

This rearrangement joins TRBV27 to TRBJ1-1; D possibly corresponds to TRBD1 (5 bases). V dropped 0 bases and J dropped 10 bases, with 21 bases sitting between them. Germline CDR1 is MNHEY and CDR2 is SMNVEV (reference sequence). CDR3 length equals 16 residues. The CDR3 loop reads CASSLSGGMGVIRAFF. In DNA, the CDR3 is TGTGCCAGCAGTTTATCTGGGGGAATGGGAGTTATTAGAGCTTTCTTT.

The chain couples TRBV6-5 to TRBJ1-1; no firm D call. The CDR3 loop spans 13 amino acids. The ends were cut back, 7 bases at V and 5 bases at J, with 14 bases in the middle. Germline V gene data show CDR1 as MNHEY and CDR2 as SVGAGI. The CDR3 nucleotides are TGTGCCAGCAATCCCTTAACGGGGACTGAAGCTTTCTTT. Translated: CASNPLTGTEAFF.

The gene calls are TRBV2 and TRBJ1-2, with D perhaps TRBD1 (5 bases). There are 13 residues in the CDR3. V shed 10 bases and J shed 4 bases, with 16 bases lying between them. Germline-derived CDR1 and CDR2 are SNHLY and FYNNEI. CDR3 nucleotides: TGTGCCATATCTTTGGGGGTCGGCTATGGCTACACCTTC. The encoded protein is CAISLGVGYGYTF.

This sequence joins TRBV7-2 and TRBJ1-5; a possible D gene is TRBD1 (5 bases). Trimming stripped 0 bases from V and 8 bases from J, with 11 bases between. The CDR3 has 14 amino acids. Germline V gene data show CDR1 as SGHTA and CDR2 as FQGNSA. CDR3 residues: CASSLAGLLEPQHF. Here the CDR3 DNA reads TGTGCCAGCAGCTTAGCGGGGCTTCTCGAGCCCCAGCATTTT.

V gene TRBV29-1 combines with J gene TRBJ2-1, with D tentatively TRBD1 (7 bases). With 7 bases removed from V and 4 bases from J, the gap between germline ends came to 11 bases. Germline values: CDR1 SQVTM, CDR2 ANQGSEA. The CDR3 totals 12 residues. CDR3 sequence reads: CSGGTEYNEQFF. In nucleotides, the CDR3 is TGCAGCGGCGGGACAGAATACAATGAGCAGTTCTTC.

CDR3 region: CATSAGGAAKNIQYF. In DNA form, the CDR3 reads TGTGCTACTAGCGCAGGCGGGGCGGCCAAAAACATTCAGTACTTC. The chain is built from TRBV5-4 and TRBJ2-4, with TRBD2 matching 7 bases. The CDR3 contains 15 residues. Germline V gene data show CDR1 as SGHNT and CDR2 as YYREEE (reference sequence). Drawing the rest from reference TRBV5-4 and TRBJ2-4, the complete variable domain is ETGVTQSPTHLIKTRGQQVTLRCSSQSGHNTVSWYQQALGQGPQFIFQYYREEENGRGNFPPRFSGLQFPNYSSELNVNALELDDSALYLCATSAGGAAKNIQYFGAGTRLSVL.

In nucleotides, the CDR3 is TGTGCCAGCAGCTGGGGTAGCTCCTACAATGAGCAGTTCTTC. Translation gives CASSWGSSYNEQFF. The chain uses TRBV7-9 and TRBJ2-1; D remains unclear. Looked up from germline, CDR1 is SEHNR and CDR2 is FQNEAQ (reference sequence). The CDR3 totals 14 residues. Trimming took off 4 bases at V and 0 bases at J, with 7 bases between the two ends.

The J gene is TRBJ2-3, the V gene TRBV30; the match to TRBD2 covers 10 bases. V trimming: 8 bases; J trimming: 6 bases; junction bases outside the gene matches: 8. This CDR3 has 13 amino acids. CDR1 is GTSNPN and CDR2 is SVGIG in the germline V gene (reference sequence). The CDR3 DNA is TGTGCCGCCGAGCGGGGGGGCCCCGATACGCAGTATTTT. It encodes CAAERGGPDTQYF.

The chain links TRBV20-1 to TRBJ2-5; 7 bases are a match to TRBD2. Germline trimming cut 3 bases from V and 5 bases from J; bases unmatched to any gene: 9. Germline V gene lookup returns CDR1 DFQATT and CDR2 SNEGSKA (reference sequence). CDR3 length equals 14 residues. This CDR3 reads CSASLAAMGETQYF. CDR3 nucleotides: TGCAGTGCTAGTCTAGCGGCGATGGGGGAGACCCAGTACTTC.

The chain links TRBV6-2 or TRBV6-3 to TRBJ1-5; the D gene is possibly TRBD1 (6 bases). The V end lost 2 bases, the J end lost 2 bases, and 19 bases lay between the germline ends. Germline V gene sequence: CDR1 MNHEY, CDR2 SVGEGT. The CDR3 consists of 18 residues. CDR3 amino acids: CASSYDRFSTGGNQPQHF. CDR3 nucleotide sequence: TGTGCCAGCAGTTACGATCGGTTTTCGACAGGAGGCAATCAGCCCCAGCATTTT.

In this sample, this clonotype turned up once. The V call is TRBV2, the J call TRBJ2-2; D unresolved. Germline V gene lookup returns CDR1 SNHLY and CDR2 FYNNEI. The length of the CDR3 is 15 residues. The ends were cut back, 4 bases at V and 7 bases at J, with 16 bases in the middle. This CDR3 reads CASSGRLNPDGELFF. In nucleotides, the CDR3 is TGTGCCAGCAGTGGACGGCTCAACCCCGACGGGGAGCTGTTTTTT.

The J gene is TRBJ2-3, the V gene TRBV5-5, with TRBD2 matching 13 bases. The CDR3 covers 16 residues. From germline, CDR1 is SGHKS and CDR2 YYEKEE (reference sequence). The J segment lost 10 bases and the V segment lost 4 bases, leaving 12 bases of the junction unmatched. In DNA form, the CDR3 reads TGTGCCAGCAGCATCGGACTAGCGGGGGCCGTTTCCGCGCAGTATTTT. Amino acids: CASSIGLAGAVSAQYF.

This sequence joins TRBV6-5 and TRBJ1-1; TRBD1 might be the D (5 bases). V dropped 6 bases and J dropped 3 bases, with 11 bases sitting between them. The CDR3 totals 13 residues. CDR1 is MNHEY and CDR2 is SVGAGI in the germline V gene. DNA of the CDR3: TGTGCCAGCAGGCGGGGGGGGGACACTGAAGCTTTCTTT. It is translated as CASRRGGDTEAFF.

The gene calls are TRBV5-1 and TRBJ2-3; 8 nucleotides align to TRBD1. CDR1 is SGHRS, CDR2 YFSETQ, per germline. The CDR3 is 14 residues long. The ends lost 7 bases at V and 3 bases at J; junction bases unmatched: 7. CDR3 nucleotides: TGCGCCAGCGCGAAGGACAGGGAAACAGATACGCAGTATTTT. It is translated as CASAKDRETDTQYF.